The T cell receptor (beta chain) under discussion was sequenced for a study of T cells in Graves' hyperthyroidism and ophthalmopathy. RNA transcripts provided the source from which TCR beta CDR3 regions were amplified. With the HTBI primer set, the TCR CDR3 went through a first round of RT-PCR. TCRdb ran MiXCR on the multiplex PCR reads and lists one entry per CDR3 protein. The table includes 40,000 to 60,000 distinct CDR3 sequences, around half detected once. This clonotype was counted many times. The antigen is unknown. Each ophthalmopathy patient scored at least 3 on the Clinical Activity Score and at least 4 on NOSPECS grade, with duration under 3 months. Exclusions: uncontrolled infection, other autoimmune disease, pregnancy, lactation. Overall study results and limits: Most clonotypes expanded in the thyroid (above 0.001) were also present in blood.

The CDR3 is made up of 14 amino acids. Per germline, CDR1 DFQATT and CDR2 SNEGSKA (reference sequence). The V gene end was trimmed by 6 bases and the J gene end by 3 bases; junction bases not matched to a gene: 9. The V call is TRBV20-1, the J call TRBJ2-3; TRBD2 agrees at 7 bases. This TCR was sampled from a woman aged 45-65 years with Graves' ophthalmopathy. Sequencing was performed on blood. The CDR3 nucleotides read TGCAGTGCAAGGGAGGGGCGTGGAACAGATACGCAGTATTTT. This codes for CSAREGRGTDTQYF.